This TCR beta chain was captured by sequencing in a study of glioma-infiltrating T cells after dendritic cell vaccination. Produced via immunoSEQ multiplex PCR; TCRdb's table is partial and in-frame only. The data show 25,000 to 35,000 clones, more than 85% seen once. V lost 1 base and J lost 4; bases outside the gene matches: 11. Germline CDR1 MGHRA, CDR2 YSYEKL. CDR3 size: 19 residues. This specimen consisted of blood, obtained before dendritic cell vaccination. The sequence was obtained from a human donor with glioblastoma. The gene calls are TRBV4-1 and TRBJ2-3; 13 nucleotides line up with TRBD2. CDR3 protein: CASSQGLAGGRGPSDTQYF. In nucleotides, the CDR3 is TGCGCCAGCAGCCAAGGACTAGCGGGGGGACGGGGGCCTTCAGATACGCAGTATTTT.